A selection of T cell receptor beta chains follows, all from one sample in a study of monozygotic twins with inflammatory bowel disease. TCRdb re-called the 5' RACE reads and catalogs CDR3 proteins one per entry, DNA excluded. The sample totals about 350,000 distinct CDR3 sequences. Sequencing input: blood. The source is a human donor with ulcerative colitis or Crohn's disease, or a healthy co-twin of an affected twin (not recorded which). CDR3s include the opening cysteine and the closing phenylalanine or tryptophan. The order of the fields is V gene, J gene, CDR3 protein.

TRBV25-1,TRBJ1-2,CASSRGPHYGYTF
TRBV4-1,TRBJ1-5,CASSQGAEPNQPQHF
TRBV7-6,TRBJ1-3,CASSLAQQGASGNTIYF
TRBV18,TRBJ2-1,CASSPAAYNEQFF
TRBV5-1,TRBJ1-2,CASSAGTGGSYGYTF
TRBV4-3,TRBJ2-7,CASSRKDGYEQYF
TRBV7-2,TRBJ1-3,CASSLGGTAGSGNTIYF
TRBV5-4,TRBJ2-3,CASSLALSTDTQYF
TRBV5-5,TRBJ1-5,CASSLLANQPQHF
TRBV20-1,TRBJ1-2,CSAVMDRGLGTF
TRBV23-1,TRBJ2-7,CASKSLGQGTGFYEQYF
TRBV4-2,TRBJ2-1,CASSQDLAGGNNEQFF
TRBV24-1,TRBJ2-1,CATSDSYGFEQFF
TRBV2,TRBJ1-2,CASVWFNGDGYTF
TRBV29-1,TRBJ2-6,CSVDRLSGANVLTF
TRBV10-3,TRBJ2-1,CAISESQGNEQFF
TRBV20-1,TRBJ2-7,CSARDWVLAAHYEQYF
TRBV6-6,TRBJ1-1,CASSYNRNTEAFF
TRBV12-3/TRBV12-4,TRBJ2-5,CASSFRTGDQETQYF
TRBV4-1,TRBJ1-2,CASSQGTSNYGYTF
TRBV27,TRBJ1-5,CASSRWNQPQHF
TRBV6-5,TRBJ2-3,CASSYSSNILSTDTQYF
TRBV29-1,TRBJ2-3,CSVDRSTDTQYF
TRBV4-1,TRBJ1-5,CASSQDWTMGNQPQHF
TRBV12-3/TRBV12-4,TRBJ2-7,CDSRPNLGGRNEQYF
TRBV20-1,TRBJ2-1,CRSSERGGEQFF